This TCR beta chain was recorded in a study of blood T cell repertoires in COVID-19 (dated by TCRdb to the early 2020s). Context from the whole study: The collaborator samples originated in the United States, Italy and Spain and spanned the acute and convalescent phases of COVID-19. The prospective study material was composed of cDNA or gDNA derived from T cells, B-cell-depleted T cells, or PBMCs. Deeply sampled blood TCRbeta repertoires from subjects exposed to, actively infected with, or recovered from COVID-19 were included in the dataset. The repertoires were made available in a free public database intended to serve as a resource for research on the immune response to SARS-CoV-2. Samples were obtained from the ongoing ImmuneRACE study (first 160 participants) and from 950 to 1,500 subjects provided by 6 global collaborators. A de-identified subject ID, COVID-19 status, age in years and sex were almost always included in the sample metadata. Where available, HLA class I and class II types were taken from metadata supplied by the sample provider and were not determined by assay-based typing. Overall study results and their limits: The quantity of clinical and demographic metadata differed by source and by participant and was supplied without curation.

V was cut back by 3 bases and J by 3 bases, leaving a gap of 11 bases between them. Via the germline V gene, CDR1 is MNHNS and CDR2 SASEGT. Spanning cysteine to phenylalanine, the CDR3 consists of 14 amino acids. The read is trimmed to its CDR3 DNA, 42 bases read in frame from base 1. With regard to this clone: Its antigen specificity is not known. Per-base quality was not reported, and no clone a single base away is much larger than it.

Participants in the prospective study were enrolled through a virtual design, were aged 18 to 89 years, and lived in 24 United States geographic areas. Cohort assignment in the prospective study relied on participant-reported clinical history from a screening survey and a study questionnaire. A participant counted as exposed if, within 2 weeks of entering the study, that participant had been in contact with someone who had a PCR-confirmed or clinician-diagnosed COVID-19 case. In the prospective study, whole blood, serum and a nasopharyngeal or oropharyngeal swab were collected from each participant by mobile phlebotomists. Over a roughly 2-month period, participants in the prospective study had the option of providing additional blood draws and questionnaires. Blood samples from the prospective study were shipped frozen or at room temperature prior to DNA extraction. TCRbeta CDR3 regions were amplified from genomic DNA by means of the immunoSEQ Assay, a bias-controlled multiplex PCR. In the authors' own workflow: Within the assay, amplification of reference gene primers was used to estimate how many nucleated cells each sample contained. To quantify the absolute abundance of each unique TCRbeta CDR3 rearrangement, sequence reads were collapsed and filtered. For each sample, productive Simpson clonality was calculated by taking the square root of Simpson's diversity index across productive rearrangements. TCRdb carries this immuneACCESS record with in-frame sequences only. Its versions omit some clonotypes, under half of them owing to an unresolved V gene in the studies checked, with the rest unexplained. Clone size and the V and J calls come from that table; the DNA yielded D and trimming. The sample data list approximately 340,000 clones, and about nine tenths of these were observed just once. The ten largest make up about 0.9% of the sample.

Sample: PBMCs or T cells enriched from blood (not recorded which). This chain joins TRBV6-1 to TRBJ1-2; matching of 6 bases hints at TRBD1 as the D gene. This TCR was recovered from a woman aged 40 to 50 who had been exposed to COVID-19. This receptor has the CDR3 CASSEDSLYYGYTF. Here is the DNA: TGTGCCAGCAGTGAGGACAGCCTCTACTATGGCTACACCTTC.